This note documents a single TCR beta chain sequence. All enrollees were roughly 18 to 100 years old and from about two dozen US areas. Membership in each cohort depended on participant-reported clinical history. Symptom resolution, clearance, or two negative PCRs marked donors in Cohort 3 as recovered. This record comes from a study of blood T cell repertoires in COVID-19. Overall study context: Acute and convalescent COVID-19 specimens originated in the United States, Italy and Spain.

The CDR3 sequence is 14 residues long. Per the germline V gene, CDR1 is WNHNN and CDR2 is SYGVQD (reference sequence). V was trimmed by 6 bases and J by 8 bases, leaving 19 bases between them. Data came from immunoSEQ multiplex PCR; TCRdb stores just in-frame clones and leaves some out. Of around 220,000 clones listed, 84% were seen once; the top ten hold approximately 6.6%. The chain links TRBV10-1 to TRBJ1-2; perhaps TRBD1 as D (5 bases). Sequencing was done on a sample of PBMCs or T cells enriched from blood (not recorded which). This receptor was obtained from a woman in her 40s who had recovered from COVID-19. This chain's CDR3 is CASRTMRPTDGYTF. The CDR3 nucleotides are TGCGCCAGCAGAACAATGAGACCGACAGACGGCTACACCTTC.